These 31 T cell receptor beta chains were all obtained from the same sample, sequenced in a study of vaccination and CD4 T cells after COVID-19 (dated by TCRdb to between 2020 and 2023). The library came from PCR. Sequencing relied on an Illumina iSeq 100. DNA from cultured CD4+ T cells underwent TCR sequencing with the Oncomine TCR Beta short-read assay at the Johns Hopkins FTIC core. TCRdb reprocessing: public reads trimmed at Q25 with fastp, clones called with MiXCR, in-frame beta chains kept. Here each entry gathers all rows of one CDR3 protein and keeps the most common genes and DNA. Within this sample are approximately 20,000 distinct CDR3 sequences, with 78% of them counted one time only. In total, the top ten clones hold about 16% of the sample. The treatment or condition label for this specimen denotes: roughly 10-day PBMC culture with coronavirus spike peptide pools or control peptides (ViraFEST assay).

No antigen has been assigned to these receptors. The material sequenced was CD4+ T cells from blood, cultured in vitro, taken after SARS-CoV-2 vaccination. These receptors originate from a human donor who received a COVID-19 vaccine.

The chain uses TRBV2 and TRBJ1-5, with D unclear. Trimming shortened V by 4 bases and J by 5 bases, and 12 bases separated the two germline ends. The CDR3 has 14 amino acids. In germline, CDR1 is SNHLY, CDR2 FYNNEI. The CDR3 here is CASSAVESHQPQHF. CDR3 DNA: TGTGCCAGCAGTGCCGTGGAGAGCCATCAGCCCCAGCATTTT.

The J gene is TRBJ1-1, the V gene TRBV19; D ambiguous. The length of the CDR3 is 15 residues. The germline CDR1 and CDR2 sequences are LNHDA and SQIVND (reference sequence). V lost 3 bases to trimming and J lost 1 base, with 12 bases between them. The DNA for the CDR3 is TGTGCCAGTAGTATCCTCGGCCCTGGGAACACTGAAGCTTTCTTT. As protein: CASSILGPGNTEAFF.

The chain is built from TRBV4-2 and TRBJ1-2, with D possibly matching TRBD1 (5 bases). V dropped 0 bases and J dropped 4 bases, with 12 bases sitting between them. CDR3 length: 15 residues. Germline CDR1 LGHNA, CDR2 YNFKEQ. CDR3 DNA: TGTGCCAGCAGCCAAGAGTCCAGGGTCGGCTATGGCTACACCTTC. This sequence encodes CASSQESRVGYGYTF.

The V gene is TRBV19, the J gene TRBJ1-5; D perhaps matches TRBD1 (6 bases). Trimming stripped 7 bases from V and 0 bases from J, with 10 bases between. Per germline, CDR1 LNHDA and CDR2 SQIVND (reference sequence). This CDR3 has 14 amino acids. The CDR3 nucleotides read TGTGCCAGTATGGGGGCGGATAGCAATCAGCCCCAGCATTTT. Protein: CASMGADSNQPQHF.

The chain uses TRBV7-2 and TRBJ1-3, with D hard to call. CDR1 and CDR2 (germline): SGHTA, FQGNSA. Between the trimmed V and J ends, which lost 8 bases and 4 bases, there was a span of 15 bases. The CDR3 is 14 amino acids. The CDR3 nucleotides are TGTGCCAGCCGCCCTGCTCTCGCCGGAAACACCATATATTTT. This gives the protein CASRPALAGNTIYF.

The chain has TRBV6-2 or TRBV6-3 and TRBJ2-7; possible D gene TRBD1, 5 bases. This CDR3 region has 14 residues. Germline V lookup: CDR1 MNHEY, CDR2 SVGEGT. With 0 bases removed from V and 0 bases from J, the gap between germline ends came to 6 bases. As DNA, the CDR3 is TGTGCCAGCAGTTACTCGACAGTCTCCTACGAGCAGTACTTC. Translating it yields CASSYSTVSYEQYF.

The DNA of the CDR3 is TGTGCCAGCACGGACAGGGCGAGCTATTCGGAGACCCAGTACTTC. It codes for CASTDRASYSETQYF. The gene calls are TRBV2 and TRBJ2-5, with TRBD1 identical over 8 bases. The CDR3 loop spans 15 amino acids. V dropped 7 bases and J dropped 5; count of bases not matched to a gene: 12. Germline V gene lookup returns CDR1 SNHLY and CDR2 FYNNEI.

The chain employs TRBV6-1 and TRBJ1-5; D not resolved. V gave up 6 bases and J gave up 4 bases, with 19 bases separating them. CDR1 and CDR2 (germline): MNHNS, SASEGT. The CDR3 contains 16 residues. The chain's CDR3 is CASRAGIGRSNQPQHF. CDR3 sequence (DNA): TGTGCCAGCAGAGCGGGAATAGGGAGGTCGAATCAGCCCCAGCATTTT.

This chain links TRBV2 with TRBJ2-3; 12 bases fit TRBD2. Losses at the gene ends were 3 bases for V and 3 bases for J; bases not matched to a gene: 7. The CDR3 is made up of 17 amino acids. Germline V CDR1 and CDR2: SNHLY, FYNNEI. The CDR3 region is CASSELAGGRRTDTQYF. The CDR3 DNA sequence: TGTGCCAGCAGTGAGCTAGCGGGGGGGCGGAGGACAGATACGCAGTATTTT.

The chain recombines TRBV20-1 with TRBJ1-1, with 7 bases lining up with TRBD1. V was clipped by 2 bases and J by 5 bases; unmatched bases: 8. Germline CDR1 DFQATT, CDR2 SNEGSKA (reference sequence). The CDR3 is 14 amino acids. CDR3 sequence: CSARNPQGTTEAFF. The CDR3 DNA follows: TGCAGTGCTAGAAACCCACAGGGGACGACTGAAGCTTTCTTT.

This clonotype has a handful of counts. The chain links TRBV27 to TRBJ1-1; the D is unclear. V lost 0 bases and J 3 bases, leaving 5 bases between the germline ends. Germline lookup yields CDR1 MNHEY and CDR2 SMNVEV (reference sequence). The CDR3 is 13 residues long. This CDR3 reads CASSLSEYTEAFF. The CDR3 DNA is TGTGCCAGCAGTTTATCGGAGTACACTGAAGCTTTCTTT.

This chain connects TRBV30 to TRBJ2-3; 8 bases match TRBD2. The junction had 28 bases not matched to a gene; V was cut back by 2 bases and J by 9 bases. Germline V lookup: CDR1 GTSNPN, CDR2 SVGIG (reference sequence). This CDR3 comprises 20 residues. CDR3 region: CAWSNSRGFGLALLLDTQYF. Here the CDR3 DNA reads TGTGCCTGGAGTAATTCTAGGGGGTTTGGACTAGCTTTGTTACTAGACACGCAGTATTTT.

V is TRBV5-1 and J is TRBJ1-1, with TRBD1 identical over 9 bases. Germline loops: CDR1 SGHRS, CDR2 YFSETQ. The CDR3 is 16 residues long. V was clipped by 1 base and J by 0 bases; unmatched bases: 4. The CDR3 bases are TGCGCCAGCAGCTTGCGGACAGGGGTCATGAACACTGAAGCTTTCTTT. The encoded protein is CASSLRTGVMNTEAFF.

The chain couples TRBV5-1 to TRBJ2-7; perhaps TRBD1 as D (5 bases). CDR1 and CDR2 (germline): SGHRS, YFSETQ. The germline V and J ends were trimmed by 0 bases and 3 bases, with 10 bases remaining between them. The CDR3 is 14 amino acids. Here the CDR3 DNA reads TGCGCCAGCAGCTTGGTTCAGGGCAGCTACGAGCAGTACTTC. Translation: CASSLVQGSYEQYF. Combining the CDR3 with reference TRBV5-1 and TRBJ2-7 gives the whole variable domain KAGVTQTPRYLIKTRGQQVTLSCSPISGHRSVSWYQQTPGQGLQFLFEYFSETQRNKGNFPGRFSGRQFSNSRSEMNVSTLELGDSALYLCASSLVQGSYEQYFGPGTRLTVT.

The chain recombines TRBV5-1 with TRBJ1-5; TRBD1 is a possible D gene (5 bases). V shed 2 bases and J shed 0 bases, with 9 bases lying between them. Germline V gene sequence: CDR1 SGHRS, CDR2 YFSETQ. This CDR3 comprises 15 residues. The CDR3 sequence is CASSLRGASNQPQHF. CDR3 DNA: TGCGCCAGCAGCTTAAGGGGAGCTAGCAATCAGCCCCAGCATTTT.

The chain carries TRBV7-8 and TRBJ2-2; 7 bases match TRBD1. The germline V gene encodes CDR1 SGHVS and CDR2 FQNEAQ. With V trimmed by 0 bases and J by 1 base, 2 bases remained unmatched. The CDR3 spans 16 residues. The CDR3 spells CASSLADRRNTGELFF. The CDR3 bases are TGTGCCAGCAGCTTAGCGGACAGGCGGAACACCGGGGAGCTGTTTTTT.

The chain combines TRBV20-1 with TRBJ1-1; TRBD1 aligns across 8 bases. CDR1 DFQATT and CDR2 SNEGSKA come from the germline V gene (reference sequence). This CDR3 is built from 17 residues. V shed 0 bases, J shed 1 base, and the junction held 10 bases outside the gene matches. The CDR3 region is CSARDPRGQGRNTEAFF. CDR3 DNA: TGCAGTGCTAGAGACCCCAGGGGGCAGGGGCGGAACACTGAAGCTTTCTTT.

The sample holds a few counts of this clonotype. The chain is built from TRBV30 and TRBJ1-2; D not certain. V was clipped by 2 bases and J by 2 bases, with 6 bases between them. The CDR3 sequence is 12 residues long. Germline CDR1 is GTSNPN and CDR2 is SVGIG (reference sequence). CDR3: CAWSKENYGYTF. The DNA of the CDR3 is TGTGCCTGGAGTAAAGAGAACTATGGCTACACCTTC.

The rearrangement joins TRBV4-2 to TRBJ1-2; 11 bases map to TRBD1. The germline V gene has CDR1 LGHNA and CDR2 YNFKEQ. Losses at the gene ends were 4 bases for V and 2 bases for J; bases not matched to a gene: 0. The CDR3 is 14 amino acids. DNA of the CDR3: TGTGCCAGCAGCCGGGACAGGGGGAACTATGGCTACACCTTC. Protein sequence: CASSRDRGNYGYTF.

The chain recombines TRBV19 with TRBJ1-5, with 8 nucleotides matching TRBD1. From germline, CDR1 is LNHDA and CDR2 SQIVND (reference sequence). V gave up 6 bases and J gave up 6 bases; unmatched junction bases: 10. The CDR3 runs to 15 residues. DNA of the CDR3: TGTGCCAGTAGAAGGACAGGGAGTACTAGTCAGCCCCAGCATTTT. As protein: CASRRTGSTSQPQHF.

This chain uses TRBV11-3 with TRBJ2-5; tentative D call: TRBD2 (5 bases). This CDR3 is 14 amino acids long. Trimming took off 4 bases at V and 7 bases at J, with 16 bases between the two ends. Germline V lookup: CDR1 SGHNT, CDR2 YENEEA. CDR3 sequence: CASSYAGGSRTQYF. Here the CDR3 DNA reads TGTGCCAGCAGCTACGCCGGAGGCTCCCGGACCCAGTACTTC.

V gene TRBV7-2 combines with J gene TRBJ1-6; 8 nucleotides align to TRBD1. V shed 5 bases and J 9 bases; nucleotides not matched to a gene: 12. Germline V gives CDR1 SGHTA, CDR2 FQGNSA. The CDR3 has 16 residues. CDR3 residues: CASSPRGQGWGSPLHF. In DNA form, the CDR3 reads TGTGCCAGCAGCCCACGCGGACAGGGTTGGGGTTCACCCCTCCACTTT. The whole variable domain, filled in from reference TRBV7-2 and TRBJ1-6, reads GAGVSQSPSNKVTEKGKDVELRCDPISGHTALYWYRQSLGQGLEFLIYFQGNSAPDKSGLPSDRFSAERTGGSVSTLTIQRTQQEDSAVYLCASSPRGQGWGSPLHFGNGTRLTVT.

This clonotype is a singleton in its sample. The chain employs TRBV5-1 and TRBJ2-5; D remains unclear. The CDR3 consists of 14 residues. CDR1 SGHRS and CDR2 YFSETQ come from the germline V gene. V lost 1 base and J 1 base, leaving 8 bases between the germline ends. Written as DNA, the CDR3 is TGCGCCAGCAGCTTGAGCCTCCGCCAAGAGACCCAGTACTTC. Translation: CASSLSLRQETQYF.

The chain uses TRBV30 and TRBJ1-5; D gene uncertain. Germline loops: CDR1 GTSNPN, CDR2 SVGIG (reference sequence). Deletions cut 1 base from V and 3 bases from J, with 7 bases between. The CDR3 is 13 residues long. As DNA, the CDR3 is TGTGCCTGGAGTGACCGATACAATCAGCCCCAGCATTTT. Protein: CAWSDRYNQPQHF.

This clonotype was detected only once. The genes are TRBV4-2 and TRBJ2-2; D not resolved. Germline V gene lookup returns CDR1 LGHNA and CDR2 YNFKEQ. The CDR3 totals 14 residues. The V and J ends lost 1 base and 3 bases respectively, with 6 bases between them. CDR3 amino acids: CASSQGIDTGELFF. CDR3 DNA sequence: TGTGCCAGCAGCCAAGGGATAGACACCGGGGAGCTGTTTTTT.

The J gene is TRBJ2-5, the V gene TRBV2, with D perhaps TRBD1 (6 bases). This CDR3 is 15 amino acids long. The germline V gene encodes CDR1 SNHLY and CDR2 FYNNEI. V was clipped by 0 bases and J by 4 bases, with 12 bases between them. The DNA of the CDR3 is TGTGCCAGCAGTGAAGCCTACAGGGTCGGAGAGACCCAGTACTTC. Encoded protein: CASSEAYRVGETQYF.

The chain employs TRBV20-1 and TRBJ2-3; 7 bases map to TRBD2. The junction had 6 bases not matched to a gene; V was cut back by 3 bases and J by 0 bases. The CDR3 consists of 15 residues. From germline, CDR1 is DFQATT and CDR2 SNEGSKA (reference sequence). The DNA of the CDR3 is TGCAGTGCTAGCTCTGCGGGGGTCAGCACAGATACGCAGTATTTT. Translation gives CSASSAGVSTDTQYF.

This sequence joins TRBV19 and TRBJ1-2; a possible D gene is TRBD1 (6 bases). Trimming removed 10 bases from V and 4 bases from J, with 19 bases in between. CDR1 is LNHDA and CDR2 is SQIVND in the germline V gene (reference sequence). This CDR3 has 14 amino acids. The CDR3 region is CATTPGVLSYGYTF. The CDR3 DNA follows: TGTGCCACCACGCCAGGGGTTCTCAGCTATGGCTACACCTTC.

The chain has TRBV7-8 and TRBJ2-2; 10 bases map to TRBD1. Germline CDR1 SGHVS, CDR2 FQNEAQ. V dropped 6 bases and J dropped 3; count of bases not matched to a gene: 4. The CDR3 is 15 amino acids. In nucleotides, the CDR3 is TGTGCCAGCAGAAGACAGGGGGCGGACACCGGGGAGCTGTTTTTT. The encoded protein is CASRRQGADTGELFF.

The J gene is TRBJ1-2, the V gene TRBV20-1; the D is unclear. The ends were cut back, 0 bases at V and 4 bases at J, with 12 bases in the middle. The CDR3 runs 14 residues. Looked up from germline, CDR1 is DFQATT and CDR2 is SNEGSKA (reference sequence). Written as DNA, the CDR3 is TGCAGTGCTAGAGACAGGAGGATCGGCTATGGCTACACCTTC. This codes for CSARDRRIGYGYTF.

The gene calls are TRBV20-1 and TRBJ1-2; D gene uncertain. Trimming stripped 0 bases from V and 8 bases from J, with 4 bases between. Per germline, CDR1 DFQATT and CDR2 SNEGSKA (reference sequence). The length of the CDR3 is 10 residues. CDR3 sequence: CSARDKGYTF. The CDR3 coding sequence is TGCAGTGCTAGAGATAAAGGCTACACCTTC.